Listed below are T cell receptor beta chains from one sample, sequenced in a study of response to subunit inactivated influenza vaccine. TCRdb redid the calling of the RT-PCR reads with MiXCR, one entry per CDR3 protein. This table holds some 640,000 distinct CDR3 sequences, around 14% found once. Sequencing used PBMCs from blood, obtained 14 to 15 days before vaccination. Receptors were obtained from a man aged 50 or older who received an inactivated influenza vaccine. Each CDR3 is given with its conserved first and last residue. Each record gives: J gene, V gene, clone size, CDR3 protein. The size entry is marked missing in some rows and otherwise reads once, few, many or a size class.

J: TRBJ1-1; V: TRBV12-3/TRBV12-4; size: few; CDR3: CASSQSWERRFGAFF
J: TRBJ2-3; V: TRBV7-9; size: few; CDR3: CASSSRDRGMDTQYF
J: TRBJ2-7; V: TRBV19; size: few; CDR3: CASTPGGFPYEQYF
J: TRBJ2-3; V: TRBV7-9; size: few; CDR3: CASSFSGLTDTQYF
J: TRBJ2-7; V: TRBV27; size: .; CDR3: CASSWTLSYYEQYF
J: TRBJ2-2; V: TRBV5-1; size: few; CDR3: CASSLRTGSGELFF
J: TRBJ2-5; V: TRBV19; size: .; CDR3: CASSIGRTGQVETQYF
J: TRBJ2-1; V: TRBV19; size: .; CDR3: CASSVAATSNNEQFF
J: TRBJ2-2; V: TRBV27; size: few; CDR3: CASSFAGGANTGELFF
J: TRBJ2-3; V: TRBV28; size: many; CDR3: CASSRGGGTDTQYF
J: TRBJ2-7; V: TRBV3-1; size: .; CDR3: CASSQVQRPLSEQYF
J: TRBJ1-6; V: TRBV12-3/TRBV12-4; size: .; CDR3: CASSFSGSPLHF
J: TRBJ2-7; V: TRBV7-8; size: .; CDR3: CASSPRTAGYEQYF
J: TRBJ1-2; V: TRBV12-5; size: .; CDR3: CASGLAPDRLYGYTF
J: TRBJ2-5; V: TRBV6-1; size: few; CDR3: CASSQQGYQETQYF
J: TRBJ2-3; V: TRBV12-3/TRBV12-4; size: few; CDR3: CASSRQEADTQYF
J: TRBJ2-7; V: TRBV3-1; size: many; CDR3: CASSQASSQTRRSEQYF
J: TRBJ2-5; V: TRBV5-1; size: .; CDR3: CASSLAAGTETQYF
J: TRBJ2-3; V: TRBV20-1; size: .; CDR3: CSALDGPGTQYF
J: TRBJ2-7; V: TRBV29-1; size: .; CDR3: CSVAGNNYEQYF
J: TRBJ2-3; V: TRBV6-1; size: few; CDR3: CASSPGLAGVADTQYF
J: TRBJ2-7; V: TRBV20-1; size: .; CDR3: CSAKDGSPYEQYF
J: TRBJ2-1; V: TRBV5-1; size: .; CDR3: CASSIREEGTNEQFF
J: TRBJ2-5; V: TRBV12-3/TRBV12-4; size: few; CDR3: CASSSLTSGGQETQYF
J: TRBJ2-7; V: TRBV5-1; size: .; CDR3: CASSSDRFYEQYF
J: TRBJ2-3; V: TRBV7-9; size: .; CDR3: CASSGANTDTQYF
J: TRBJ2-1; V: TRBV7-6; size: .; CDR3: CASSLWEGDEQFF
J: TRBJ1-4; V: TRBV6-1; size: few; CDR3: CASSLTAGGALDEKLFF
J: TRBJ2-5; V: TRBV11-2; size: .; CDR3: CASSIFGDPQETQYF
J: TRBJ2-3; V: TRBV20-1; size: .; CDR3: CSARDWRGDTQYF
J: TRBJ2-7; V: TRBV15; size: few; CDR3: CATSRDLTWGYEQYF
J: TRBJ2-2; V: TRBV9; size: .; CDR3: CASSWGSGNTGELFF
J: TRBJ2-5; V: TRBV11-2; size: many; CDR3: CASSLVGALGETQYF
J: TRBJ2-7; V: TRBV12-3/TRBV12-4; size: few; CDR3: CASSRLSWSEQYF
J: TRBJ1-4; V: TRBV15; size: .; CDR3: CATSRRTGGTTNEKLFF
J: TRBJ1-3; V: TRBV6-1; size: many; CDR3: CASSWGGRNSGNTIYF
J: TRBJ2-1; V: TRBV4-3; size: few; CDR3: CASSQERWDSGYNEQFF
J: TRBJ2-4; V: TRBV15; size: .; CDR3: CATSREGGVAKNIQYF
J: TRBJ2-1; V: TRBV13; size: .; CDR3: CASSLMGQGAYEQFF